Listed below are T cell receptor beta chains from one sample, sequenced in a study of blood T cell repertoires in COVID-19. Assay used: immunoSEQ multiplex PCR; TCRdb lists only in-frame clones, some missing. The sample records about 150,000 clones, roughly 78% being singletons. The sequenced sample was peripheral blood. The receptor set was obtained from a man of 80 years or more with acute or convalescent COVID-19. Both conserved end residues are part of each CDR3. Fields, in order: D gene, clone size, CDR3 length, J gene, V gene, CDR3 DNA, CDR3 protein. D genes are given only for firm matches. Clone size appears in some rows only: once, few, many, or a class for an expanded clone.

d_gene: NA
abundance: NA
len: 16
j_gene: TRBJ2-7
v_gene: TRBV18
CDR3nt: TGTGCCAGCTCACCACCGGTAGGGGCCGTAACCTACGAGCAGTACTTC
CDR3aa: CASSPPVGAVTYEQYF

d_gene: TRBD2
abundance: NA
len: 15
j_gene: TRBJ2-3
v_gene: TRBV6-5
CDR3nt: TGTGCCAGCAGGTTCGTGCGGGGGAGCACAGATACGCAGTATTTT
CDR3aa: CASRFVRGSTDTQYF

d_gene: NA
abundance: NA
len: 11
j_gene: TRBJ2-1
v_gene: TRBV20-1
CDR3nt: TGCAGTGCTATTCCTTACAATGAGCAGTTCTTC
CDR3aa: CSAIPYNEQFF

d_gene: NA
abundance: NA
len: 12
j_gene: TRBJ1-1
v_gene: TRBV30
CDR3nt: TGTGCCTGGTCTTCCTCCCAGGGTCGAGCTTTCTTT
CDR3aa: CAWSSSQGRAFF

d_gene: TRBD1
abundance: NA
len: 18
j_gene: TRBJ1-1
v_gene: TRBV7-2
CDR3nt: TGTGCCAGCAGCCTCCTCGTTAGGGCGCAGGGGGGGAACACTGAAGCTTTCTTT
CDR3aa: CASSLLVRAQGGNTEAFF

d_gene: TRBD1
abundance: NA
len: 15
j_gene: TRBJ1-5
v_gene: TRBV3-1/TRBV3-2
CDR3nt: TGTGCCAGCAGCGCCGGGACAGGGGTATCTGAGCCCCAGCATTTT
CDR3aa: CASSAGTGVSEPQHF

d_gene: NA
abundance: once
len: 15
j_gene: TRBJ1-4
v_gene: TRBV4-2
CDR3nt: TGTGCCAGCAGCCAAGGGCCAGGGACTAATGAAAAACTGTTTTTT
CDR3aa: CASSQGPGTNEKLFF

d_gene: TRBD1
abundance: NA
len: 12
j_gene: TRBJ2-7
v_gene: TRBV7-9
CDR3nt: TGTGCCAGCAGCTTAACAGGGGGCACAGAGTACTTC
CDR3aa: CASSLTGGTEYF

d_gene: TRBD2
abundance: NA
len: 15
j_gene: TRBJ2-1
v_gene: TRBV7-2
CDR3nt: TGTGCCAGCAGCTTAGTCGGGGGGTCCTACAATGAGCAGTTCTTC
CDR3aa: CASSLVGGSYNEQFF

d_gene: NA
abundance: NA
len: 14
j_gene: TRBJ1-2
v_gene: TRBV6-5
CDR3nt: TGTGCCAGCAGCAGAGATTTGGGGCCCTATGGCTACACCTTC
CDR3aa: CASSRDLGPYGYTF

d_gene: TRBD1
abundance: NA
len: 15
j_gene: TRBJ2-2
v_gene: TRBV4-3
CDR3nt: TGCGCCAGCAGCTGGGACAGGGTTGGCACCGGGGAGCTGTTTTTT
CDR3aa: CASSWDRVGTGELFF

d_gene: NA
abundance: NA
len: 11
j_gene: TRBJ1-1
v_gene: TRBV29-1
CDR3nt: TGCAGCGCCCGGAGGGCCACTGAAGCTTTCTTT
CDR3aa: CSARRATEAFF

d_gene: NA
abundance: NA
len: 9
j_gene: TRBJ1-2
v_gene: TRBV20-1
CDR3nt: TGCAAGGGGCGCGATGGCTACACCTTC
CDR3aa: CKGRDGYTF

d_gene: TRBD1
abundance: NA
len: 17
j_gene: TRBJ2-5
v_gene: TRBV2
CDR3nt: TGTGCCAGCAGTGCCCCGTCGGGGACAGGGACAGGAGAGACCCAGTACTTC
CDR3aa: CASSAPSGTGTGETQYF

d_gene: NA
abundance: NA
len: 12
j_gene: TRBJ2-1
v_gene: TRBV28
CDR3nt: TGTGCCAGCAGTGTGGAGTGGCATGAGCAGTTCTTC
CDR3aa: CASSVEWHEQFF

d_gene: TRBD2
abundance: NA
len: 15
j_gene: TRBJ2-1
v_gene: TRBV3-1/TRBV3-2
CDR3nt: TGTGCCAGCAGCCAAGAGACTAGCGGCTACAATGAGCAGTTCTTC
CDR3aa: CASSQETSGYNEQFF

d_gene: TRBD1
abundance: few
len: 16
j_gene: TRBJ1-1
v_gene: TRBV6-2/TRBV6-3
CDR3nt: TGTGCCAGCAGTTTTTCCCTGACAGGGGTTTATACTGAAGCTTTCTTT
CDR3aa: CASSFSLTGVYTEAFF

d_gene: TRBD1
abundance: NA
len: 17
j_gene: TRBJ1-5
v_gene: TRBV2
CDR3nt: TGTGCCAGCAGCCTACACAGGGGTCCGGGGAGCAATCAGCCCCAGCATTTT
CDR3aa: CASSLHRGPGSNQPQHF

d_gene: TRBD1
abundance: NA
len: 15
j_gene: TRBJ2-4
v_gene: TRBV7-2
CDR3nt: TGTGCCAGCAGCCGGGACAGCTTAGCCAAAAACATTCAGTACTTC
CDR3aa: CASSRDSLAKNIQYF

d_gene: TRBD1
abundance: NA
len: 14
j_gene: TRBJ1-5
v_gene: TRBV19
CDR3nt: TGTGCCAGTAACAATGGGGACAGAAATCAGCCCCAGCATTTT
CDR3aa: CASNNGDRNQPQHF

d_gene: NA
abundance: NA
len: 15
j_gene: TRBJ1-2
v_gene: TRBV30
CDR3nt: TGTGCCTGGAGTACCTACAAGCCCGGGTTGGATGGCTACACCTTC
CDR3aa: CAWSTYKPGLDGYTF

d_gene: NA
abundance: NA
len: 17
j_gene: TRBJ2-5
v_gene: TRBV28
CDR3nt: TGTGCCAGCAGTTCCTCCGATCCGCGATCCGGGCAAGAGACCCAGTACTTC
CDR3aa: CASSSSDPRSGQETQYF

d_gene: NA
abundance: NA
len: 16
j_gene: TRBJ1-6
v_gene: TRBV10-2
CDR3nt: TGCGCCAGCAGTGAGGGACAGAGCTCCTATAATTCACCCCTCCACTTT
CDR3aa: CASSEGQSSYNSPLHF

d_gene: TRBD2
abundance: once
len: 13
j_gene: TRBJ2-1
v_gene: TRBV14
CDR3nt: TGTGCCAGCAGCCCAGGACTAGCGGGGGGGCAGTTCTTC
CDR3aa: CASSPGLAGGQFF

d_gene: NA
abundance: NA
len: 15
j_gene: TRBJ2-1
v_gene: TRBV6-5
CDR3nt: TGTGCCAGCAGTCGGTTTAGCGGTTCCTACAATGAGCAGTTCTTC
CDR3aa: CASSRFSGSYNEQFF

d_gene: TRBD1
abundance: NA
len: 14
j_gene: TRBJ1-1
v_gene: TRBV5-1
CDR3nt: TGCGCCAGCAGCCTGGTAGGACAGGGCACTGAAGCTTTCTTT
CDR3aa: CASSLVGQGTEAFF

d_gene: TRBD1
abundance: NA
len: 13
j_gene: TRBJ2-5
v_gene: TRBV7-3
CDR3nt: TGTGCCAGCAGCTTCGACAGGGCTGAGACCCAGTACTTC
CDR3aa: CASSFDRAETQYF

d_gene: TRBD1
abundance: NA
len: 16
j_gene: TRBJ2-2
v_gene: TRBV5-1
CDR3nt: TGCGCCAGCAGCCTTGGGGACAGGACGAACACCGGGGAGCTGTTTTTT
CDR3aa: CASSLGDRTNTGELFF